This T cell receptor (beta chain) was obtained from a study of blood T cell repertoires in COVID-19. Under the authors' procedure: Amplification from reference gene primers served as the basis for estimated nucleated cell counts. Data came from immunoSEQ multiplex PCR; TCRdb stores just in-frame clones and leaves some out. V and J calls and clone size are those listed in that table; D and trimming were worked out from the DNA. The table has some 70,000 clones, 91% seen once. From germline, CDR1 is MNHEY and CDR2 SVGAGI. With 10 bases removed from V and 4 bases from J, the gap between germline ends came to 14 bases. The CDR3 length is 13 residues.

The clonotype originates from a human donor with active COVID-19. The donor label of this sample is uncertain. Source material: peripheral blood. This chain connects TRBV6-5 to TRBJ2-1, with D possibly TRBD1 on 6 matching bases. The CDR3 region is CAIDRDTYNEQFF. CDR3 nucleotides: TGTGCCATCGACCGGGACACTTACAATGAGCAGTTCTTC.